The next 18 T cell receptor beta chains were all read from a single sample in a study of CD8 T cells in Susac syndrome (dated by TCRdb to the late 2010s). Library prep was done by the immunoSEQ multiplex PCR assay. RNA was extracted using the RNeasy kit, and about 0.5 to 1 ug of the RNA was reverse transcribed with random hexamers. TCRdb handled the public reads itself, with Q25 trimming in fastp and clone calling in MiXCR, and kept productive beta chains. Every distinct CDR3 protein forms one entry, paired with its most common genes and DNA. For this sample there are tens of thousands of distinct CDR3 sequences; 80% to 95% appear just once. Approximately 0.53% of the sample comes from the top ten. The sample was CD8+ T cells from PBMCs. The receptors shown here come from a human donor in good health.

V gene TRBV25-1 combines with J gene TRBJ1-3; perhaps TRBD1 as D (6 bases). Trimming stripped 5 bases from V and 9 bases from J, with 23 bases between. This CDR3 is 16 amino acids long. CDR1 MGHDK and CDR2 SYGVNS come from the germline V gene. CDR3 sequence (DNA): TGTGCCAGCAGTTCGAGGGGGGCAGGACTACTCGGCACCATATATTTT. As protein: CASSSRGAGLLGTIYF.

V usage is TRBV23-1 and J usage is TRBJ1-5, with D tentatively TRBD1 (6 bases). TRBV23-1 is filed as an ORF, its function uncertain. This CDR3 contains 15 residues. The V end was cut by 0 bases, the J end by 7 bases, with 13 bases between. The DNA for the CDR3 is TGCGCCAGCAGTCAATCGAACAGGGAGAGACAGCCCCAGCATTTT. It encodes CASSQSNRERQPQHF.

This chain links TRBV2 with TRBJ2-5, with 8 bases fitting TRBD1. V trimming: 6 bases; J trimming: 1 base; junction bases outside the gene matches: 10. In germline, CDR1 is SNHLY, CDR2 FYNNEI. The CDR3 is 16 residues long. CDR3 in amino acids: CASRPTGGPTQETQYF. CDR3 nucleotides: TGTGCCAGCAGACCCACAGGGGGACCGACCCAAGAGACCCAGTACTTC. The entire variable domain, with the rest obtained from reference TRBV2 and TRBJ2-5, is as follows: EPEVTQTPSHQVTQMGQEVILRCVPISNHLYFYWYRQILGQKVEFLVSFYNNEISEKSEIFDDQFSVERPDGSNFTLKIRSTKLEDSAMYFCASRPTGGPTQETQYFGPGTRLLVL.

The gene calls are TRBV9 and TRBJ2-1; the D is unclear. The CDR3 loop spans 12 amino acids. V was pared by 4 bases and J by 8 bases, with 10 bases between. Germline assignment: CDR1 SGDLS and CDR2 YYNGEE. The CDR3 sequence is CASSPRPDEQFF. As DNA, the CDR3 is TGTGCCAGCAGCCCCCGCCCTGATGAGCAGTTCTTC.

The J gene is TRBJ2-7, the V gene TRBV13; 7 bases are shared with TRBD1. V trimming: 4 bases; J trimming: 6 bases; junction bases outside the gene matches: 9. CDR3 size: 14 residues. The V gene's germline CDR1 is PRHDT and CDR2 FYEKMQ (reference sequence). CDR3 residues: CASSSRDSNFEQYF. As DNA, the CDR3 is TGTGCCAGCAGCTCCCGGGACAGCAACTTCGAGCAGTACTTC.

The chain combines TRBV27 with TRBJ2-3; D tentatively fits TRBD1 or TRBD2 (6 bases each). This CDR3 is built from 16 residues. Trimming removed 5 bases from V and 4 bases from J, with 19 bases in between. Germline CDR1 and CDR2: MNHEY and SMNVEV (reference sequence). DNA for the CDR3: TGTGCCAGCAGTCTCGCCTCGGGGGCGCACCCAGATACGCAGTATTTT. It codes for CASSLASGAHPDTQYF.

The rearrangement links TRBV5-6 to TRBJ2-5, with TRBD1 as a possible D gene (5 bases). CDR1 and CDR2 (germline): SGHDT, YYEEEE. The CDR3 is 15 residues long. Trimming stripped 1 base from V and 4 bases from J, with 14 bases between. CDR3 protein: CASSLPTAGRETQYF. CDR3 DNA sequence: TGTGCCAGCAGCTTGCCGACGGCAGGGCGAGAGACCCAGTACTTC.

This clonotype was counted a few times. The V gene is TRBV19, the J gene TRBJ1-1, with 12 bases lining up with TRBD1. The germline CDR1 and CDR2 sequences are LNHDA and SQIVND (reference sequence). This CDR3 has 14 residues. The V gene end was trimmed by 5 bases and the J gene end by 5 bases; junction bases not matched to a gene: 3. The CDR3 here is CASSAGQGATEAFF. The CDR3 nucleotides read TGTGCCAGTAGTGCGGGACAGGGGGCGACTGAAGCTTTCTTT. The variable domain in full, with the rest retrieved from reference TRBV19 and TRBJ1-1, is DGGITQSPKYLFRKEGQNVTLSCEQNLNHDAMYWYRQDPGQGLRLIYYSQIVNDFQKGDIAEGYSVSREKKESFPLTVTSAQKNPTAFYLCASSAGQGATEAFFGQGTRLTVV.

This clonotype was detected only once. The V call is TRBV5-1, the J call TRBJ2-5; no definite D call. Deletions cut 0 bases from V and 9 bases from J, with 6 bases between. The germline gives CDR1 SGHRS, CDR2 YFSETQ. This CDR3 contains 11 residues. The CDR3 protein is CASSLDGSQYF. For the CDR3, the DNA is TGCGCCAGCAGCTTGGATGGGTCCCAGTACTTC. Together with reference TRBV5-1 and TRBJ2-5, the CDR3 gives the full variable domain: KAGVTQTPRYLIKTRGQQVTLSCSPISGHRSVSWYQQTPGQGLQFLFEYFSETQRNKGNFPGRFSGRQFSNSRSEMNVSTLELGDSALYLCASSLDGSQYFGPGTRLLVL.

This chain joins TRBV7-9 and TRBJ2-5; the D is unclear. Trimming removed 0 bases from V and 0 bases from J, with 11 bases in between. CDR3 size: 16 residues. Germline loops: CDR1 SEHNR, CDR2 FQNEAQ (reference sequence). The CDR3 coding sequence is TGTGCCAGCAGCTTAGCGGGGTCCATTTACCAAGAGACCCAGTACTTC. The encoded protein is CASSLAGSIYQETQYF.

The chain links TRBV20-1 to TRBJ2-7, with D tentatively TRBD2 (5 bases). The CDR3 extends over 13 amino acids. The V gene lost 1 base and the J gene lost 2 bases, with 9 bases spanning the gap. CDR1 is DFQATT and CDR2 is SNEGSKA in the germline V gene (reference sequence). This CDR3 is CSARGSSTYEQYF. The CDR3 nucleotides are TGCAGTGCTAGAGGGTCTAGCACCTACGAGCAGTACTTC.

In its sample, this clonotype was seen once. This chain connects TRBV20-1 to TRBJ1-1; the D is unclear. The V and J ends lost 6 bases and 11 bases respectively, with 10 bases between them. The CDR3 totals 9 residues. Germline CDR1 DFQATT, CDR2 SNEGSKA (reference sequence). CDR3 sequence reads: CSAEVWAFF. The CDR3 coding sequence is TGCAGTGCAGAGGTTTGGGCTTTCTTT.

The chain uses TRBV29-1 and TRBJ2-7; 9 bases are a match to TRBD1. This CDR3 region has 12 residues. Germline V gene lookup returns CDR1 SQVTM and CDR2 ANQGSEA. With V trimmed by 5 bases and J by 7 bases, 6 bases remained unmatched. The CDR3 reads CSVRDRVFEQYF. The CDR3 region has the DNA TGCAGCGTTAGGGACAGGGTCTTTGAGCAGTACTTC.

The chain is built from TRBV25-1 and TRBJ2-1, with 8 bases fitting TRBD1. Per the germline V gene, CDR1 is MGHDK and CDR2 is SYGVNS. V trimming: 4 bases; J trimming: 10 bases; junction bases outside the gene matches: 9. The length of the CDR3 is 14 residues. The CDR3 sequence: CASSGTGTASEQFF. Here the CDR3 DNA reads TGTGCCAGCAGTGGGACAGGGACGGCTAGCGAGCAGTTCTTC.

This chain joins TRBV4-1 and TRBJ1-2; 7 bases are a match to TRBD1. The CDR3 loop spans 17 amino acids. With 2 bases clipped from V and 3 bases from J, the junction kept 12 bases outside the gene matches. The germline V gene has CDR1 MGHRA and CDR2 YSYEKL. The CDR3 region has the DNA TGCGCCAGCAGCCAATCGAGGGGCGGGGACAGTTACTATGGCTACACCTTC. Translation: CASSQSRGGDSYYGYTF.

This sequence joins TRBV4-1 and TRBJ1-1, with 8 bases lining up with TRBD1. Germline V CDR1 and CDR2: MGHRA, YSYEKL. The ends lost 4 bases at V and 1 base at J; junction bases unmatched: 8. The CDR3 spans 16 residues. In DNA form, the CDR3 reads TGCGCCAGCAGCCTTTTCACAGGGGGAACGAACACTGAAGCTTTCTTT. Its translation: CASSLFTGGTNTEAFF.

The chain links TRBV3-1 to TRBJ2-7, with TRBD2 matching 9 bases. Germline trimming cut 3 bases from V and 2 bases from J; bases unmatched to any gene: 5. The CDR3 is 15 amino acids. The germline V gene has CDR1 LGHDT and CDR2 YNNKEL (reference sequence). In DNA, the CDR3 is TGTGCCAGCAGCCAGGGAGCGGGAGGCACCTACGAGCAGTACTTC. It is translated as CASSQGAGGTYEQYF.

In DNA, the CDR3 is TGCAGCGTTGAAGAGGATAGTGCGGGAGCTTTCTTT. Its translation is CSVEEDSAGAFF. This chain links TRBV29-1 with TRBJ1-1; D call uncertain. Germline loops: CDR1 SQVTM, CDR2 ANQGSEA. Trimming cost V 0 bases and J 10 bases, with 12 bases left between them. This CDR3 comprises 12 residues.